This is a list of T cell receptor beta chains from one sample in a study of blood T cells in healthy people across ages. One entry per CDR3 protein results from TCRdb running MiXCR on the 5' RACE reads. In the table there are 730,000 or so distinct CDR3 sequences, approximately 39% of which are singletons. The source material was blood. Every receptor here comes from a woman in her fifties or sixties in good health. Both conserved end residues are part of each CDR3. D genes are given only for firm matches. Size is omitted from some rows. Given values are once, few, many or a class for expanded clones.

size,J,V,D,DNA,CDR3
-,TRBJ1-2,TRBV25-1,-,TGTGCCAGCAGTGCGGGGTTGATAAGTGGCTACACCTTC,CASSAGLISGYTF
-,TRBJ2-5,TRBV20-1,TRBD2,TGCAGTGCTGATCATGGGACTAGCGGGAGGGAGACCCAGTACTTC,CSADHGTSGRETQYF
many,TRBJ1-2,TRBV20-1,-,TGCAGTGCTAGGGCAGGGTCGTTCTATGGCTACACCTTC,CSARAGSFYGYTF
-,TRBJ2-7,TRBV14,-,TGTGCCAGCAGCCAAGATCCCAGGATCGAGCAGTACTTC,CASSQDPRIEQYF
few,TRBJ2-7,TRBV20-1,-,TGCAGTGCTAGAGCAGGCCAGGAGCAGTACTTC,CSARAGQEQYF
-,TRBJ1-1,TRBV20-1,-,TGCAGTGCTAGAAAGCAGGGAGGCACTGAAGCTTTCTTT,CSARKQGGTEAFF
-,TRBJ1-2,TRBV4-3,-,TGCGCCAGCAGCCAAGATATAAGGGACCGCTACACCTTC,CASSQDIRDRYTF
-,TRBJ2-3,TRBV29-1,-,TGCAGCGTTGGCTACACAGATACGCAGTATTTT,CSVGYTDTQYF
few,TRBJ1-4,TRBV28,TRBD1,TGTGCCAGCAGTTTAAGTCAGGGGGCATGGGAAAAACTGTTTTTT,CASSLSQGAWEKLFF
-,TRBJ2-5,TRBV15,TRBD1,TGTGCCACCAGCAGAGATCGGACAGGCGGGGAGACCCAGTACTTC,CATSRDRTGGETQYF
-,TRBJ2-5,TRBV11-2,TRBD1,TGTGCCAGCGGCGAGGGACAGGCCCAAGAGACCCAGTACTTC,CASGEGQAQETQYF
-,TRBJ2-7,TRBV4-2,-,TGTGCCAGCAGCCACCAGCCAGGGGAGCAGTACTTC,CASSHQPGEQYF
-,TRBJ1-1,TRBV10-3,TRBD1,TGTGCCATCAGTGAGACCAGGGGGGGGAACACTGAAGCTTTCTTT,CAISETRGGNTEAFF
many,TRBJ2-1,TRBV20-1,-,TGCAGTGCTAGAGATGAGGCTGGGTCTTCTAATCATCAGTTCTTC,CSARDEAGSSNHQFF
-,TRBJ2-1,TRBV7-2,TRBD2,TGTGCCATCAGCTTAGCGCCTAGCGGGGGGGCTGGGAATGAGCAGTTCTTC,CAISLAPSGGAGNEQFF
-,TRBJ2-3,TRBV6-2/TRBV6-3,TRBD2,TGTGCCAGCGCCAGCCTAGCGGGAGAAGATACGCAGTATTTT,CASASLAGEDTQYF
-,TRBJ2-7,TRBV7-2,-,TGTGCCAGCAGCTTAGCCCCCCCTTCCGAGCAGTACTTC,CASSLAPPSEQYF
few,TRBJ1-1,TRBV10-3,-,TGTGCCATCAAGGACGGCACTGAAGCTTTCTTT,CAIKDGTEAFF
few,TRBJ2-1,TRBV7-3,-,TGTGCCAGCAGCTACCAACAGGGCTTTGGGAATGAGCAGTTCTTC,CASSYQQGFGNEQFF
-,TRBJ2-3,TRBV14,-,TGTGCCAGCAGCCAAGTTCGGCGTGCGCAGTATTTT,CASSQVRRAQYF
many,TRBJ2-3,TRBV28,-,TGTGCCAGCAGTCTGACAGCTCTCACAGATACGCAGTATTTT,CASSLTALTDTQYF
-,TRBJ2-7,TRBV3-1,-,TGTGCCAGCAGCCAAGATCCCCATTCCTACGAGCAGTACTTC,CASSQDPHSYEQYF
few,TRBJ2-5,TRBV11-2,TRBD1,TGTGCCAGCAGCTTATTTTACGGGACAGGGGGCCGGGAGACCCAGTACTTC,CASSLFYGTGGRETQYF
-,TRBJ2-3,TRBV29-1,TRBD2,TGCAGCGTAGAACTAGCGGGAGGGCAGGATACGCAGTATTTT,CSVELAGGQDTQYF
-,TRBJ2-6,TRBV20-1,TRBD1,TGCAGTGCTAGAGATGGTGACAGGGGGGGCAACGTCCTGACTTTC,CSARDGDRGGNVLTF
few,TRBJ1-1,TRBV25-1,-,TGTGCCAGCAGTGAATCGCCCCCCGTTGAAGCTTTCTTT,CASSESPPVEAFF
-,TRBJ2-2,TRBV6-2/TRBV6-3,-,TGTGCCAGCAGTCCGACCCGGGGCATCACCGGGGAGCTGTTTTTT,CASSPTRGITGELFF
-,TRBJ1-2,TRBV6-2/TRBV6-3,-,TGTGCCAGCAGTTACTCGGAGGGCGCAGGCTATGGCTACACCTTC,CASSYSEGAGYGYTF
few,TRBJ2-1,TRBV2,TRBD2,TGTGCCAGCAGTGGGTGGCTAGCGGGAATCGGGGAGCAGTTCTTC,CASSGWLAGIGEQFF
-,TRBJ2-7,TRBV24-1,-,TGTGCCACCAGTGATTTGCGGGGGTCAAGCTTCAATGAGCAGTACTTC,CATSDLRGSSFNEQYF
-,TRBJ1-1,TRBV29-1,-,TGCAGCGTTGTCAGGACCATGAACACTAAAGCTTTCTTT,CSVVRTMNTKAFF
-,TRBJ2-1,TRBV27,-,TGTGCCAGCAGCCGTTTGGGACCCGAGACCCAGTTCTTC,CASSRLGPETQFF
few,TRBJ2-5,TRBV6-5,TRBD2,TGTGCCAGCAGCCCGAGCGGGAGCTACCAAGAGACCCAGTACTTC,CASSPSGSYQETQYF
many,TRBJ2-1,TRBV12-3/TRBV12-4,TRBD1,TGTGCCAGCAGCCCAGGGGGCTCTGGGCAGTTCTTC,CASSPGGSGQFF
-,TRBJ2-1,TRBV4-3,TRBD2,TGCGCCAGCAGCCAAGATAGACTAGCGGGAAGGACCAGCTCCTACAATGAGCAGTTCTTC,CASSQDRLAGRTSSYNEQFF
many,TRBJ2-1,TRBV12-3/TRBV12-4,TRBD2,TGTGCCAGCAGGCCCGGGACTAGCGGACTCAATGAGCAGTTCTTC,CASRPGTSGLNEQFF